This entry describes one T cell receptor (beta chain). The antigen remains undetermined. The data derive from a study of shared clonotypes between healthy human individuals. General observations from the study: Shared clonotypes: roughly 5% naive CD4, around 3.4% naive CD8, less than 2.5% memory CD4, 0.4% memory CD8.

Germline V gene sequence: CDR1 MNHEY, CDR2 SVGAGI. The CDR3 runs 16 residues. The J segment lost 5 bases and the V segment lost 2 bases, leaving 6 bases of the junction unmatched. Per the original methods: ImmunoSEQ sequences covered only the junction and lacked quality scores; filtering therefore differed. TCRdb's copy holds only in-frame clones and misses some; the assay was immunoSEQ multiplex PCR. That table is the source of V, J and clone size, and D and trimming were worked out from the DNA. The sample records roughly 2.2 million clones, 92% being singletons. The rearrangement links TRBV6-5 to TRBJ2-1; 10 bases align to TRBD2. Material for sequencing was naive CD4+ T cells from PBMCs. The subset: CD45RA+ positively selected. The source of this sequence is a man aged 18-30 years in good health. Some clones in this sample may be carry-over from other donors' samples. The CDR3 is CASSYASGSSDNEQFF. As DNA, the CDR3 is TGTGCCAGCAGTTACGCTAGCGGGAGTTCGGACAATGAGCAGTTCTTC.